Below, 17 T cell receptor beta chains from the same sample are listed, as sequenced in a study of T cell responses to AZD1222 COVID-19 vaccine. TCRdb keeps only in-frame clones here, not all; method: immunoSEQ multiplex PCR. The sample carries roughly 150,000 clones, 80% to 95% recorded once. This specimen was peripheral blood, taken on day 0 of AZD1222 vaccination. The receptor set was obtained from an adult in good health.

The chain is built from TRBV13 and TRBJ1-2; TRBD1 is a possible D gene (6 bases). Germline assignment: CDR1 PRHDT and CDR2 FYEKMQ (reference sequence). This CDR3 contains 15 residues. The V end was cut by 5 bases, the J end by 7 bases, with 20 bases between. DNA for the CDR3: TGTGCCAGCAGCACCCGGTCAGGGGCGTTCTCTGGCTACACCTTC. Its translation is CASSTRSGAFSGYTF.

The chain has TRBV28 and TRBJ2-3, with TRBD2 matching over 7 bases. The ends lost 6 bases at V and 4 bases at J; junction bases unmatched: 7. Germline lookup yields CDR1 MDHEN and CDR2 SYDVKM. The CDR3 runs 14 residues. CDR3 in amino acids: CASSRGTKPDTQYF. CDR3 nucleotides: TGTGCCAGCAGCCGTGGGACTAAACCAGATACGCAGTATTTT.

The count of this clone is one. The gene calls are TRBV2 and TRBJ2-3; TRBD1 aligns across 10 bases. The trim removed 6 bases at V and 5 bases at J, leaving 2 bases unmatched. This CDR3 region has 13 residues. CDR1 SNHLY and CDR2 FYNNEI come from the germline V gene. The CDR3 protein is CASRGDRGDTQYF. CDR3 in DNA: TGTGCCAGCAGAGGGGACAGGGGAGATACGCAGTATTTT.

This chain links TRBV10-2 with TRBJ2-5; tentative D call: TRBD1 (6 bases). Trimming stripped 6 bases from V and 1 base from J, with 15 bases between. Germline values: CDR1 WSHSY, CDR2 SAAADI. The CDR3 is 15 amino acids. The DNA for the CDR3 is TGCGCCAGCAGCGCATCCAGGGGCGGCCAAGAGACCCAGTACTTC. Translation: CASSASRGGQETQYF.

This clone appeared a few times. The chain links TRBV19 to TRBJ1-5; weak D call: TRBD1 (5 bases). The V gene lost 7 bases and the J gene lost 0 bases, with 19 bases spanning the gap. The germline V gene encodes CDR1 LNHDA and CDR2 SQIVND (reference sequence). The CDR3 has 17 residues. Here the CDR3 reads CASTPHRQPHSNQPQHF. The DNA of the CDR3 is TGTGCCAGTACCCCGCATAGACAGCCTCATAGCAATCAGCCCCAGCATTTT. The full variable domain, completed using reference TRBV19 and TRBJ1-5, is DGGITQSPKYLFRKEGQNVTLSCEQNLNHDAMYWYRQDPGQGLRLIYYSQIVNDFQKGDIAEGYSVSREKKESFPLTVTSAQKNPTAFYLCASTPHRQPHSNQPQHFGDGTRLSIL.

V usage is TRBV10-3 and J usage is TRBJ2-3, with 9 bases identical to TRBD2. Trimming at V came to 8 bases and at J to 4 bases, leaving 10 bases not matched to a gene. There are 15 residues in the CDR3. From germline, CDR1 is ENHRY and CDR2 SYGVKD. CDR3 nucleotides: TGTGCCATCCGCCCGGTAGCGGGAGCGTCAGATACGCAGTATTTT. Its translation is CAIRPVAGASDTQYF.

This clone has a handful of counts. The rearrangement uses TRBV7-2 and TRBJ2-1; possible D gene TRBD2, 6 bases. V was clipped by 5 bases and J by 6 bases, with 11 bases between them. Germline CDR1 and CDR2: SGHTA and FQGNSA. The CDR3 sequence is 13 residues long. CDR3 DNA sequence: TGTGCCAGCAGCATACCTAGCGCCAATGAGCAGTTCTTC. The encoded protein is CASSIPSANEQFF.

V usage is TRBV19 and J usage is TRBJ1-1, with 10 positions matching TRBD1. Germline values: CDR1 LNHDA, CDR2 SQIVND (reference sequence). The J segment lost 7 bases and the V segment lost 3 bases, leaving 8 bases of the junction unmatched. CDR3 length: 15 residues. The CDR3 sequence is CASSIRGQGRVEAFF. The CDR3 coding sequence is TGTGCCAGTAGTATTAGGGGACAGGGGCGCGTTGAAGCTTTCTTT.

The CDR3 nucleotides are TGTGCCAGCTCCCGGGCGACATCCGGACTAGCGTTTACCTACGAGCAGTACTTC. Its protein product is CASSRATSGLAFTYEQYF. The chain has TRBV18 and TRBJ2-7; 9 bases match TRBD2. The CDR3 length is 18 residues. Germline CDR1 KGHSH, CDR2 LQKENI. Trimming cost V 6 bases and J 2 bases; bases outside gene matches: 17.

The chain has TRBV6-5 and TRBJ2-3, with a possible D match to TRBD1 (8 bases). Per germline, CDR1 MNHEY and CDR2 SVGAGI. Trimming stripped 6 bases from V and 3 bases from J, with 16 bases between. There are 15 residues in the CDR3. CDR3 region: CASSKDRGGTDTQYF. DNA for the CDR3: TGTGCCAGCAGCAAAGACAGGGGAGGGACAGATACGCAGTATTTT.

The gene calls are TRBV11-2 and TRBJ2-5, with TRBD1 identical over 9 bases. J was trimmed by 0 bases and V by 4 bases; bases with no gene match: 6. Germline V lookup: CDR1 SGHAT, CDR2 FQNNGV. CDR3 length equals 16 residues. The CDR3 DNA reads TGTGCCAGCAGCTCTTGGACAGGGGAGTACCAAGAGACCCAGTACTTC. It specifies CASSSWTGEYQETQYF.

As DNA, the CDR3 is TGTGCCAGCAGCTTCCCCGGACAGGGGGGACAGACCCAGTACTTC. This codes for CASSFPGQGGQTQYF. This chain uses TRBV5-4 with TRBJ2-5, with 10 bases matching TRBD1. Germline-derived CDR1 and CDR2 are SGHNT and YYREEE (reference sequence). V lost 2 bases to trimming and J lost 6 bases; unmatched junction nucleotides: 7. This CDR3 has 15 residues.

V gene TRBV29-1 combines with J gene TRBJ2-4, with D possibly matching TRBD1 (6 bases). Trimming cost V 4 bases and J 15 bases, with 22 bases left between them. The CDR3 has 13 residues. From germline, CDR1 is SQVTM and CDR2 ANQGSEA. The DNA for the CDR3 is TGCAGCGTTGGGCCACAGGGCGAGGGGGATAGGTACTTC. This translates into CSVGPQGEGDRYF.

The chain employs TRBV6-5 and TRBJ1-6; 7 bases agree with TRBD1. Germline CDR1 reads MNHEY; CDR2 reads SVGAGI. Trimming removed 6 bases from V and 6 bases from J; junction bases left unmatched: 2. This CDR3 has 13 residues. CDR3 protein: CASRQGRNSPLHF. CDR3 DNA sequence: TGTGCCAGCAGACAGGGGCGTAATTCACCCCTCCACTTT.

This chain joins TRBV6-1 and TRBJ2-7; 11 bases are a match to TRBD1. The junction had 17 bases not matched to a gene; V was cut back by 1 base and J by 12 bases. Per the germline V gene, CDR1 is MNHNS and CDR2 is SASEGT. The CDR3 consists of 17 residues. The CDR3 region is CASSEGVGTGGIPTRYF. CDR3 bases: TGTGCCAGCAGTGAAGGGGTGGGGACAGGGGGTATCCCAACGCGGTACTTC.

The chain links TRBV10-2 to TRBJ1-5, with 7 bases lining up with TRBD1. Germline assignment: CDR1 WSHSY and CDR2 SAAADI. Losses at the gene ends were 6 bases for V and 0 bases for J; bases not matched to a gene: 5. This CDR3 contains 15 residues. CDR3 protein: CASRLDRASNQPQHF. The CDR3 DNA reads TGCGCCAGCAGACTAGACAGGGCTAGCAATCAGCCCCAGCATTTT.

The chain links TRBV12-3 or TRBV12-4 to TRBJ1-2, with 10 bases fitting TRBD1. The CDR3 consists of 11 residues. V was pared by 8 bases and J by 10 bases, with 4 bases of the junction left unmatched. CDR3 DNA: TGTGCCAGCTTTGGACAGGGGGTCTACACCTTC. Its translation: CASFGQGVYTF.